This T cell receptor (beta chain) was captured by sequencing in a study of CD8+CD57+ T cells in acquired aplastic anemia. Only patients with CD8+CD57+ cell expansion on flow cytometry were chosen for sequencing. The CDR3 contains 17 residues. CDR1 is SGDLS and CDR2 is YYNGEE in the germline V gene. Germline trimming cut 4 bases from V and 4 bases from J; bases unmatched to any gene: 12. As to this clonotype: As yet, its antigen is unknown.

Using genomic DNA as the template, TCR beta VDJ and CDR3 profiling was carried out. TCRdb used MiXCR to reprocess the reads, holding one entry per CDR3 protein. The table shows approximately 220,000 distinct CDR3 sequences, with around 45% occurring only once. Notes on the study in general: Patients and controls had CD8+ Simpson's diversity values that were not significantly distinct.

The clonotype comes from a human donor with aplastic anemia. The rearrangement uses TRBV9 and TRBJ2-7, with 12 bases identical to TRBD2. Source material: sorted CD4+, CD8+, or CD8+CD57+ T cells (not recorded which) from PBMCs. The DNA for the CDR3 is TGTGCCAGCAGCCCCGAGCCTAGCGGGAGGGAGAGGTACGAGCAGTACTTC. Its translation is CASSPEPSGRERYEQYF. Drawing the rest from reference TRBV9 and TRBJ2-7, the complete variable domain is DSGVTQTPKHLITATGQRVTLRCSPRSGDLSVYWYQQSLDQGLQFLIQYYNGEERAKGNILERFSAQQFPDLHSELNLSSLELGDSALYFCASSPEPSGRERYEQYFGPGTRLTVT.